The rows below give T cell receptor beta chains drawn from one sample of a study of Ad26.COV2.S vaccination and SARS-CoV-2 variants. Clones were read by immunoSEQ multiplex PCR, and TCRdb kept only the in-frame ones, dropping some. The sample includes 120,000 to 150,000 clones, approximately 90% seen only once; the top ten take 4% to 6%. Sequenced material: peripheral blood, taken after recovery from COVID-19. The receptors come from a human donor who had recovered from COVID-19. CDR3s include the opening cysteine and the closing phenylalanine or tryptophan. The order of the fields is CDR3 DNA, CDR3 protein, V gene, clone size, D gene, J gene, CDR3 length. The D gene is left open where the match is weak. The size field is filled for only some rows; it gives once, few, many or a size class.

CDR3 DNA: TGTGCCAGCACCCCATGGGGGGAGCCACGCCAGCCCCAGCATTTT
CDR3 protein: CASTPWGEPRQPQHF
V gene: TRBV2
clone size: .
D gene: .
J gene: TRBJ1-5
CDR3 length: 15

CDR3 DNA: TGTGCCAGCAGCTCGGGACGGTGGGAAACCCCCCAGCATTTT
CDR3 protein: CASSSGRWETPQHF
V gene: TRBV7-2
clone size: .
D gene: .
J gene: TRBJ1-5
CDR3 length: 14

CDR3 DNA: TGTGCCAGCAGTGGTCGACTGGGTAATGAGCAGTTCTTC
CDR3 protein: CASSGRLGNEQFF
V gene: TRBV2
clone size: .
D gene: .
J gene: TRBJ2-1
CDR3 length: 13

CDR3 DNA: TGTGCCAGTAGTCAAGGGGGACAGGGCTTCTACAATGAGCAGTTCTTC
CDR3 protein: CASSQGGQGFYNEQFF
V gene: TRBV19
clone size: .
D gene: TRBD1
J gene: TRBJ2-1
CDR3 length: 16

CDR3 DNA: TGTGCCAGCAGTGATAGCGGGGGGGCGAACGAGCAGTACTTC
CDR3 protein: CASSDSGGANEQYF
V gene: TRBV2
clone size: .
D gene: TRBD2
J gene: TRBJ2-7
CDR3 length: 14

CDR3 DNA: TGTGCCACCAGTGACACAGGAAGCTCCTACGAGCAGTACTTC
CDR3 protein: CATSDTGSSYEQYF
V gene: TRBV24-1
clone size: once
D gene: .
J gene: TRBJ2-7
CDR3 length: 14

CDR3 DNA: TGTGCCAGCAGTCCCCAGGGCAGGGCCCGCACAGATACGCAGTATTTT
CDR3 protein: CASSPQGRARTDTQYF
V gene: TRBV28
clone size: .
D gene: .
J gene: TRBJ2-3
CDR3 length: 16

CDR3 DNA: TGTGCCAGCACGGGCAGGCGACCCCAAGGGGTTTACAATGAGCAGTTCTTC
CDR3 protein: CASTGRRPQGVYNEQFF
V gene: TRBV27
clone size: .
D gene: .
J gene: TRBJ2-1
CDR3 length: 17

CDR3 DNA: TGTGCCAGCAGCTTAGTGTCGGGACAGCAGTACGAGCAGTACTTC
CDR3 protein: CASSLVSGQQYEQYF
V gene: TRBV11-2
clone size: .
D gene: TRBD1
J gene: TRBJ2-7
CDR3 length: 15

CDR3 DNA: TGTGCCAGCAGCACCTTACCGGACCTGCCGGGGGAGCTGTTTTTT
CDR3 protein: CASSTLPDLPGELFF
V gene: TRBV13
clone size: .
D gene: .
J gene: TRBJ2-2
CDR3 length: 15

CDR3 DNA: TGTGCCAGCAGCCCTCCGACAGGGGGCTATGGCTACACCTTC
CDR3 protein: CASSPPTGGYGYTF
V gene: TRBV4-2
clone size: .
D gene: TRBD1
J gene: TRBJ1-2
CDR3 length: 14

CDR3 DNA: TGTGCCAGCAGCTTAATAGGCAGGGAAGGTGGCTACACCTTC
CDR3 protein: CASSLIGREGGYTF
V gene: TRBV7-2
clone size: .
D gene: .
J gene: TRBJ1-2
CDR3 length: 14

CDR3 DNA: TGTGCCAGCAGTGATGAGGCAGGGGCTTACCGCGAAGCTTTCTTT
CDR3 protein: CASSDEAGAYREAFF
V gene: TRBV2
clone size: .
D gene: .
J gene: TRBJ1-1
CDR3 length: 15

CDR3 DNA: TGTGCCAGCAGGTCGGGTGGTGACTATGGCTACACCTTC
CDR3 protein: CASRSGGDYGYTF
V gene: TRBV2
clone size: .
D gene: .
J gene: TRBJ1-2
CDR3 length: 13

CDR3 DNA: TGCGCCAGCAGCTTGGGACAGGGGATCCACGAGCAGTACTTC
CDR3 protein: CASSLGQGIHEQYF
V gene: TRBV5-1
clone size: .
D gene: TRBD1
J gene: TRBJ2-7
CDR3 length: 14

CDR3 DNA: TGTGCCAGCAGCTACCTAGCGGGGGCCCCCAATGAGCAGTTCTTC
CDR3 protein: CASSYLAGAPNEQFF
V gene: TRBV5-5
clone size: .
D gene: TRBD2
J gene: TRBJ2-1
CDR3 length: 15

CDR3 DNA: TGCAGCGTTGAGGTCTCCTACGAGCAGTACTTC
CDR3 protein: CSVEVSYEQYF
V gene: TRBV29-1
clone size: .
D gene: .
J gene: TRBJ2-7
CDR3 length: 11

CDR3 DNA: TGTGCCACCAGTGATTTTACAGGGACTGAAGCTTTCTTT
CDR3 protein: CATSDFTGTEAFF
V gene: TRBV24-1
clone size: .
D gene: .
J gene: TRBJ1-1
CDR3 length: 13

CDR3 DNA: TGTGCCTGGAGTGTACTAGGTTCTGAAGCTTTCTTT
CDR3 protein: CAWSVLGSEAFF
V gene: TRBV30
clone size: .
D gene: .
J gene: TRBJ1-1
CDR3 length: 12

CDR3 DNA: TGTGCCAGCAGCTTAGTGGAAGAGACCCAGTACTTC
CDR3 protein: CASSLVEETQYF
V gene: TRBV11-3
clone size: .
D gene: .
J gene: TRBJ2-5
CDR3 length: 12

CDR3 DNA: TGTGCCAGCAGCTGGACCCTAACAGGGTATGGCTACACCTTC
CDR3 protein: CASSWTLTGYGYTF
V gene: TRBV5-4
clone size: .
D gene: .
J gene: TRBJ1-2
CDR3 length: 14

CDR3 DNA: TGTGCCAGCAGTTTTTCGGGATCCACCCTCCACTTT
CDR3 protein: CASSFSGSTLHF
V gene: TRBV12-3/TRBV12-4
clone size: .
D gene: .
J gene: TRBJ1-6
CDR3 length: 12

CDR3 DNA: TGTGCCAGCAGCCAAGACCCAGGGGCGAACACCGGGGAGCTGTTTTTT
CDR3 protein: CASSQDPGANTGELFF
V gene: TRBV3-1/TRBV3-2
clone size: .
D gene: .
J gene: TRBJ2-2
CDR3 length: 16

CDR3 DNA: TGCGCCAGCAGCCAAGATGGCGGGACTAGCGGGGGGAACACCGGGGAGCTGTTTTTT
CDR3 protein: CASSQDGGTSGGNTGELFF
V gene: TRBV4-1
clone size: .
D gene: TRBD2
J gene: TRBJ2-2
CDR3 length: 19

CDR3 DNA: TGTGCCAGCAGTCCCGGGAAACTGTTTTTT
CDR3 protein: CASSPGKLFF
V gene: TRBV6-2/TRBV6-3
clone size: .
D gene: .
J gene: TRBJ1-4
CDR3 length: 10

CDR3 DNA: TGTGCCAGTAGTACCCTCCAGGGGGGCAATCAGCCCCAGCATTTT
CDR3 protein: CASSTLQGGNQPQHF
V gene: TRBV19
clone size: .
D gene: TRBD1
J gene: TRBJ1-5
CDR3 length: 15